Listed below are T cell receptor beta chains from one sample, sequenced in a study of blood T cell repertoires in COVID-19. Here immunoSEQ multiplex PCR was the method, and the copy in TCRdb shows in-frame clones only, minus some. This sample carries around 130,000 clones, 85% of them seen once, and the ten largest clones take 2.5% to 3.5%. Sequenced input: peripheral blood. The receptors here all came from a man aged 45-60 years with acute or convalescent COVID-19. Each CDR3 is given with its conserved first and last residue.

V,J,CDR3
TRBV30,TRBJ2-7,CAWSRTGTYEQYF
TRBV2,TRBJ1-2,CASIYRPNNIYGYTF
TRBV7-9,TRBJ1-5,CASSSSPRGVNQPQHF
TRBV3-1/TRBV3-2,TRBJ2-5,CASRLQETQYF
TRBV1,TRBJ2-3,CTSSQTCGLLKTTDTQYF
TRBV29-1,TRBJ1-4,CSVATPGDEKLFF
TRBV7-9,TRBJ1-1,CASSLSGTEAFF
TRBV6-5,TRBJ1-4,CASSYLPGTNEKLFF
TRBV27,TRBJ2-1,CASRSTGSPKFF
TRBV19,TRBJ1-2,CAIREQGYLGGYTF
TRBV5-1,TRBJ2-1,CASSSMDPGGNEQFF
TRBV3-1/TRBV3-2,TRBJ2-7,CASSRTGYEQYF
TRBV10-3,TRBJ2-1,CATYRGGPINEQFF
TRBV7-2,TRBJ1-2,CASSFSSFGGGYTF
TRBV10-3,TRBJ2-2,CATLSGGATNTGELFF
TRBV3-1/TRBV3-2,TRBJ1-3,CASSSRLRDTIYF
TRBV5-8,TRBJ2-1,CASSPGTGPYNEQFF
TRBV18,TRBJ1-6,CASSPTTGQGATNSPLHF
TRBV4-2,TRBJ1-4,CASSLGGTGAGEKLFF
TRBV18,TRBJ2-7,CASSPDGRLAPYEQYF
TRBV27,TRBJ1-5,CASSTYRGNQPQHF
TRBV25-1,TRBJ2-5,CASSGRVPYQETQYF
TRBV18,TRBJ1-5,CASSPQGDQPQHF
TRBV9,TRBJ1-1,CASSATGGGSTEAFF
TRBV7-3,TRBJ2-2,CASSKQGAAGELFF
TRBV15,TRBJ1-5,CATSRGEGRGPNQPQHF
TRBV6-6,TRBJ2-3,CASRSSADTQYF
TRBV29-1,TRBJ2-7,CSVSPAGAGEQYF
TRBV9,TRBJ2-7,CASSTWTEGYEQYF
TRBV3-1/TRBV3-2,TRBJ2-7,CASSQVLGQGANEQYF